These T cell receptor beta chains were read from a single sample in a study of glioma-infiltrating T cells. Via MiXCR, TCRdb re-called the multiplex PCR reads, giving one row per CDR3 protein. Of under 150,000 distinct CDR3 sequences in the sample, 30% to 40% were seen once. Material for sequencing was glioma tissue, nonneoplastic brain tissue, or PBMCs (not recorded which). The source is a human donor with low-grade glioma or glioblastoma, undergoing nonglioma brain surgery, or in good health (not recorded which). Each CDR3 is given with its conserved first and last residue. A D gene is named only where the DNA matches it firmly. Clone size is given for some rows only: seen once, a few or many times, or a class if the clone is expanded.

abundance	d_gene	v_gene	len	j_gene	CDR3nt	CDR3aa
once	.	TRBV28	15	TRBJ2-1	TGTGCCAGCAGCCCCAGGGGCCTTACGTACAATGAGCAGTTCTTC	CASSPRGLTYNEQFF
once	.	TRBV7-2	15	TRBJ2-7	TGTGCCAGCAGCCAAGATGATGGTTCCTCCTACGAGCAGTACTTC	CASSQDDGSSYEQYF
.	.	TRBV6-1	14	TRBJ1-2	TGTGCCAGCACCGAGGAATGGATAGGTAGGGGCTACACCTTC	CASTEEWIGRGYTF
.	.	TRBV7-2	16	TRBJ1-3	TGTGCCAGCAGCTTAAGCGGGGCAGCCTCTGGAAACACCATATATTTT	CASSLSGAASGNTIYF
.	.	TRBV29-1	12	TRBJ1-6	TGCAGCGTTGACTTGGGGGATCGGTCCCTCCACTTT	CSVDLGDRSLHF
.	.	TRBV20-1	14	TRBJ1-6	TGCAGTGCTAGACCGGGATTTATTAATTCACCCCTCCACTTT	CSARPGFINSPLHF
.	.	TRBV12-3/TRBV12-4	16	TRBJ1-3	TGTGCCAGCAGTTTAGTGTGGGGGGCGATTGGAAACACCATATATTTT	CASSLVWGAIGNTIYF
few	.	TRBV27	11	TRBJ2-1	TGTGCCAGCATGAGGTACAATGAGCAGTTCTTC	CASMRYNEQFF
.	TRBD2	TRBV27	15	TRBJ2-3	TGTGCCAGCAGTTTATACAGCGGGAGGGACAATACGCAGTATTTT	CASSLYSGRDNTQYF
.	.	TRBV6-6	15	TRBJ2-2	TGTGCCAGCAGTTATGGACCCGCGAACACCGGGGAGCTGCTTTTT	CASSYGPANTGELLF
.	.	TRBV6-6	14	TRBJ1-1	TGTGCCAGCAGTCTCCTCAGCCCGGGTAAAGAAGCTTTCTTT	CASSLLSPGKEAFF
few	.	TRBV28	15	TRBJ2-1	TGTGCCAGCAGTTCGTACAGGCGTTCCTACAATGAGCAGTTCTTC	CASSSYRRSYNEQFF
.	TRBD2	TRBV7-2	14	TRBJ2-1	TGTGCCAGCACCCTAGCGGGAGGCTACAATGAGCAGTTCTTC	CASTLAGGYNEQFF
.	.	TRBV7-2	13	TRBJ2-1	TGTGCCAGCAGCTTACACCGATACAATGAGCAGTTCTTC	CASSLHRYNEQFF
.	TRBD1	TRBV6-2/TRBV6-3	14	TRBJ1-1	TGTGCCAGCAGTCGCTCGGGACAGGGAACTGAAGCTTTCTTT	CASSRSGQGTEAFF
few	.	TRBV6-1	15	TRBJ2-2	TGTGCCAGCATGGTAACAGGGCTTGACACCGGGGAGCTGTTTTTT	CASMVTGLDTGELFF
.	TRBD1	TRBV6-1	14	TRBJ1-1	TGTGCCAGCAGTTCCAGGGGGCTTAACACTGAAGCTTTCTTT	CASSSRGLNTEAFF
.	TRBD1	TRBV20-1	13	TRBJ1-5	TGCAGTGCCTCGGGACAGGGTGATCAGCCCCAGCATTTT	CSASGQGDQPQHF
few	TRBD2	TRBV2	15	TRBJ2-3	TGTGCCAGCAGTGAGGGGGGGTTCAGCACAGATACGCAGTATTTT	CASSEGGFSTDTQYF
few	.	TRBV6-2/TRBV6-3	14	TRBJ2-7	TGTGCCAGCAGTTACTTGGGACTTGCCTACGAGCAGTACTTC	CASSYLGLAYEQYF
.	TRBD2	TRBV6-1	14	TRBJ2-1	TGTGCCAGCAGCCCGGGACTAGAAGGGAATGTGCAGTTCTTC	CASSPGLEGNVQFF
once	.	TRBV12-3/TRBV12-4	13	TRBJ1-1	TGTGCCAGCAGTTTCCTGGGAGACACTGAAGCTTTCTTT	CASSFLGDTEAFF
.	TRBD2	TRBV7-6	15	TRBJ2-5	TGTGCCAGCAGCAAACCGGGACTAGCTGAAGAGACCCAGTACTTC	CASSKPGLAEETQYF
few	.	TRBV27	14	TRBJ2-4	TGTGCCAGCCGCCCGAGGGTCGGGGTGAACATTCAGTACTTC	CASRPRVGVNIQYF
many	.	TRBV6-1	14	TRBJ2-7	TGTGCCAGCAACCCCGTTGACGGAGACTACGAGCAGTACTTC	CASNPVDGDYEQYF
once	TRBD1	TRBV6-1	15	TRBJ2-6	TGTGCCAGCAGCCACGACAGGGCTGGGGCCAACGTCCTGACTTTC	CASSHDRAGANVLTF
.	.	TRBV6-1	12	TRBJ2-7	TGTGCCAGCGGGGGTACGGGCTACGAGCAGTACTTC	CASGGTGYEQYF
.	TRBD1	TRBV20-1	15	TRBJ1-6	TGCAGTGCTAGAGAGGGACAGGGGGCCGGATCACCCCTCCACTTT	CSAREGQGAGSPLHF
few	.	TRBV20-1	13	TRBJ2-1	TGCAGTGCTAGAAGGGGGTCCTACAATGAGCAGTTCTTC	CSARRGSYNEQFF
few	.	TRBV27	13	TRBJ1-5	TGTGCCAGCAGTCCGTCAAGCAATCAGCCCCAGCATTTT	CASSPSSNQPQHF
few	TRBD2	TRBV7-9	13	TRBJ2-3	TGTGCCAGTCGGGGGGGAGGCACAGATACGCAGTATTTT	CASRGGGTDTQYF
.	.	TRBV20-1	17	TRBJ1-5	TGCAGTGCCTCTAACATGGTAGGGAGAGCTAGCAATCAGCCCCAGCATTTT	CSASNMVGRASNQPQHF
few	.	TRBV20-1	12	TRBJ2-5	TGCAGTGCTAGTGGTTCATGGGAGACCCAGTACTTC	CSASGSWETQYF